A selection of T cell receptor beta chains follows, all from one sample in a study of T cells in localized non-small cell lung cancer. Assay: immunoSEQ multiplex PCR; the TCRdb copy retains only in-frame clones and omits some. The sample lists roughly 48,000 clones; around three quarters were seen once. The material was PBMCs, obtained before any cancer treatment. These receptors originate from a woman aged 40 to 75 with stage II lung adenocarcinoma. Both conserved end residues are part of each CDR3. A D gene is named only where the DNA matches it firmly. The listing skips clone size in some rows; elsewhere it reads once, few, many or a size class.

clone_size d_call j_call v_call cdr3_nt cdr3_aa
. TRBD1 TRBJ1-1 TRBV5-4 TGTGCCAGCAGCTCGTCTAGACAGGGGGGAAATGCTTTCTTT CASSSSRQGGNAFF
. . TRBJ1-3 TRBV7-9 TGTGCCAGCTTTCTTGGAAACACCATATATTTT CASFLGNTIYF
. . TRBJ2-7 TRBV9 TGTGCCAGCAGCGTAGGCGGGCCCCAATACGAGCAGTACTTC CASSVGGPQYEQYF
once . TRBJ1-1 TRBV7-3 TGTGCCAGCAGCTTAACAACGGGGGGGAGCACTGAAGCTTTCTTT CASSLTTGGSTEAFF
. . TRBJ1-1 TRBV9 TGTGCCAGCAGCCCAGGGGAAGTAGCTTTCTTT CASSPGEVAFF
. . TRBJ1-4 TRBV19 TGTGCCAGTAGCCCCCCGGGGGGCCGTAATGAAAAACTGTTTTTT CASSPPGGRNEKLFF
. . TRBJ1-2 TRBV7-2 TGTGCCAGCAGCCCAGTTGACGGCTACACCTTC CASSPVDGYTF
. . TRBJ1-2 TRBV28 TGTGCCAGCAGCCTCGGGGGGGGCGCCAGCTATGGCTACACCTTC CASSLGGGASYGYTF
once . TRBJ1-2 TRBV6-1 TGTGCCAGCAGTGAAGCGGTAAGGACCTATGGCTACACCTTC CASSEAVRTYGYTF
. . TRBJ1-3 TRBV4-3 TGCGCCAGCAGCCAAGAAATGTTTCCATCCGTTGGGGGAAGCTCTGGAAACACCATATATTTT CASSQEMFPSVGGSSGNTIYF
. . TRBJ2-5 TRBV7-6 TGTGCCAGCAGGCCGGGGGTACTAAAAGAAACCCAGTACTTC CASRPGVLKETQYF
. . TRBJ2-3 TRBV10-1 TGCGCCAGCATGGAGGGGGGCACAGATACGCAGTATTTT CASMEGGTDTQYF
. . TRBJ1-6 TRBV28 TGTGCCAGCAACCCTTCGAGTTCACCCCTCCACTTT CASNPSSSPLHF
. TRBD2 TRBJ2-7 TRBV7-2 TGTGCCAGCAGCTTAGTTGCCACGGGGGGGGCCTACGAGCAGTACTTC CASSLVATGGAYEQYF
. TRBD2 TRBJ2-7 TRBV6-5 TGTGCCAGCAGATACGGCCTGGGGAGGGGTTCCGAGCAGTACTTC CASRYGLGRGSEQYF
. . TRBJ1-1 TRBV5-6 TGTGCCAGCAGCCGGGAGGGTATGAACACTGAAGCTTTCTTT CASSREGMNTEAFF
. . TRBJ1-4 TRBV5-1 TGCGCCAGCAGCTTGGCCGGGGCAACTAATGAAAAACTGTTTTTT CASSLAGATNEKLFF
. TRBD2 TRBJ2-7 TRBV19 TGTGCCAGTAGTATCCTTGGGACTAGCTTGTCCTACGAGCAGTACTTC CASSILGTSLSYEQYF
. TRBD1 TRBJ1-2 TRBV6-5 TGTGCCAGCACCTACTCCGGGACAGGGGGCCATGGCTACACCTTC CASTYSGTGGHGYTF
. . TRBJ1-4 TRBV2 TGTGCCAGCGCCGGAACAGGGTGGGGTGAAAAACTGTTTTTT CASAGTGWGEKLFF
. TRBD1 TRBJ1-2 TRBV6-5 TGTGCCAGCAGTTGGGAGGGGGCGCAGGGACTAGATGGCTACACCTTC CASSWEGAQGLDGYTF
. . TRBJ2-3 TRBV28 TGTGCCAGCAGACGAAGGAGGGATGGGAGCACAGATACGCAGTATTTT CASRRRRDGSTDTQYF
. TRBD1 TRBJ1-1 TRBV10-3 TGTGCCACCCGAACGGGACAGGGAAACACTGAAGCTTTCTTT CATRTGQGNTEAFF
. . TRBJ1-1 TRBV19 TGTGCCAGTAGTAAGACCTCCAACACTGAAGCTTTCTTT CASSKTSNTEAFF
. . TRBJ2-7 TRBV5-4 TGTGCCAGCAGCTTCCCTTCGCAGGGGTTGGACGAGCAGTACTTC CASSFPSQGLDEQYF
. TRBD1 TRBJ2-7 TRBV19 TGTGCCAGTAGTAATCCCGGGACAGGGGGGGCCTACGAGCAGTACTTC CASSNPGTGGAYEQYF
. . TRBJ2-5 TRBV7-2 TGTGCCAGCAGCCTGGGCCTAGTGGAGACCCAGTACTTC CASSLGLVETQYF
. . TRBJ1-2 TRBV19 TGTGCCAGCACGTGGGGGGAATCCTATGGCTACACCTTC CASTWGESYGYTF
. . TRBJ1-3 TRBV2 TGTGCCAGCAATGAGGAGGGGTTGAGAGGAAACACCATATATTTT CASNEEGLRGNTIYF
. . TRBJ1-4 TRBV2 TGTGCCAGCAGTGAAGCCCGGGGTAATGAAAAACTGTTTTTT CASSEARGNEKLFF
. TRBD1 TRBJ1-1 TRBV6-6 TGTGCCAGCCGAAGGGACAGGGACACTGAAGCTTTCTTT CASRRDRDTEAFF
once . TRBJ1-1 TRBV2 TGTGCCAGCAGTCCGCAGGGAGGCACTGAAGCTTTCTTT CASSPQGGTEAFF
. . TRBJ1-1 TRBV19 TGTGCCAGTAAAGAAGGCGTGCGGACTGAAGCTTTCTTT CASKEGVRTEAFF
once . TRBJ2-6 TRBV7-2 TGTGCCAGCAGCCGGAGACCTAATCAGGGCTACTCTGGGGCCAACGTCCTGACTTTC CASSRRPNQGYSGANVLTF
. . TRBJ1-2 TRBV19 TGTGCCAGTAGTACCCAGATCTATGGCTACACCTTC CASSTQIYGYTF
. . TRBJ2-3 TRBV29-1 TGCAGCGTCGGGACAAATCCTGGGGGGGGCACAGATACGCAGTATTTT CSVGTNPGGGTDTQYF
. TRBD2 TRBJ2-7 TRBV6-6 TGTGCCAGCAGATCCGGGACTAGCGGCTCCTACGAGCAGTACTTC CASRSGTSGSYEQYF
. . TRBJ1-3 TRBV30 TGTGCCTGGAGTGAGAAGGGGGAATTGGACACCATATATTTT CAWSEKGELDTIYF
. . TRBJ1-2 TRBV6-1 TGTGCCAGCAGTGAAACTTGGACAGCGGATGGCTACACCTTC CASSETWTADGYTF
. . TRBJ2-7 TRBV11-1 TGTGCCAGCAGCTTATCCGGGATAGAGCAGTACTTC CASSLSGIEQYF
. . TRBJ1-6 TRBV2 TGTGCCACCTTTTCAGGGGAGGCGGATAATTCACCCCTCCACTTT CATFSGEADNSPLHF
. TRBD1 TRBJ2-7 TRBV28 TGTGCCAGCAGTTTATGGGGGACAGGGCCCTACGAGCAGTACTTC CASSLWGTGPYEQYF
. TRBD1 TRBJ1-5 TRBV5-5 TGTGCCAGCAGCTTCGACAGGGGGTTGGGACAGCCCCAGCATTTT CASSFDRGLGQPQHF
. . TRBJ1-1 TRBV27 TGTGCCAGCAGTTTTGGCAGGCAGAACACTGAAGCTTTCTTT CASSFGRQNTEAFF
. TRBD2 TRBJ2-3 TRBV27 TGTGCCAGCCGGGAATACCCAGCGGGGTACACAGATACGCAGTATTTT CASREYPAGYTDTQYF
. TRBD1 TRBJ1-1 TRBV18 TGTGCCAGCTCATTTGGGACAGGGGGCACTGAAGCTTTCTTT CASSFGTGGTEAFF
. TRBD1 TRBJ2-4 TRBV6-5 TGTGCCACAAAACAGGGGGCTGTAGCCAAAAACATTCAGTACTTC CATKQGAVAKNIQYF
medium-sized . TRBJ1-1 TRBV30 TGTGCCTGGAGTGTCGCCCACCCCACTGAAGCTTTCTTT CAWSVAHPTEAFF
. . TRBJ2-3 TRBV6-1 TGTGCCAGCACCGATACGGGAGCCCCCACAGATACGCAGTATTTT CASTDTGAPTDTQYF
. . TRBJ2-5 TRBV28 TGTGCCAGCAGTCCACTTTCCCAAGAGACCCAGTACTTC CASSPLSQETQYF
. . TRBJ2-5 TRBV18 TGTGCCAGCACAGAAGGGGCAGGGGAGACCCAGTACTTC CASTEGAGETQYF
few . TRBJ2-7 TRBV2 TGTGCCAGCAGTGAAAGGCAGAGTCGGGCCAGCTCCTACGAGCAGTACTTC CASSERQSRASSYEQYF
. . TRBJ1-1 TRBV19 TGTGCCAGTAGTATCTTGGGGGATAACACTGAAGCTTTCTTT CASSILGDNTEAFF
few . TRBJ2-3 TRBV9 TGTGCCAGCAGCGACGGGAGCAGCACAGATACGCAGTATTTT CASSDGSSTDTQYF
once . TRBJ2-3 TRBV5-1 TGCGCCAGCGGGGGGCAGGGTGAGACAGATACGCAGTATTTT CASGGQGETDTQYF
. . TRBJ1-2 TRBV18 TGTGCCAGCTCACGGGGAGACCCTACCTCAGCGACTAACTATGGCTACACCTTC CASSRGDPTSATNYGYTF
once . TRBJ2-5 TRBV14 TGTGCCAGCAGCCACCTGGAGACCCAGTACTTC CASSHLETQYF
. . TRBJ2-2 TRBV6-5 TGTGCCAGCAGCCTCAGAGGGACTAACACCGGGGAGCTGTTTTTT CASSLRGTNTGELFF
. . TRBJ2-3 TRBV29-1 TGCAGCGTTGAGCCAGCCACATTTCTCACAGATACGCAGTATTTT CSVEPATFLTDTQYF